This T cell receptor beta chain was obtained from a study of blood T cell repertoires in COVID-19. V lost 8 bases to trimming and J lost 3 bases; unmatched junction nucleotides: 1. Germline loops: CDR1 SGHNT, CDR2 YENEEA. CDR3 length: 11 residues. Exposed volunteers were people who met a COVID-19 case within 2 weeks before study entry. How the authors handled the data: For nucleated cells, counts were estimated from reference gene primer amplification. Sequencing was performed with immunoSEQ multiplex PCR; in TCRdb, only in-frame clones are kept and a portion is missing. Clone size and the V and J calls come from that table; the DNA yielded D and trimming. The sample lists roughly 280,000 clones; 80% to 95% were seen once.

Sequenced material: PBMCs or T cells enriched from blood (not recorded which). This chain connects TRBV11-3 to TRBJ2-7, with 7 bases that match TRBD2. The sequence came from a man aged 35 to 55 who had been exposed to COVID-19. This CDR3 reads CASGGGYEQYF. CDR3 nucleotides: TGTGCCAGCGGGGGGGGCTACGAGCAGTACTTC.